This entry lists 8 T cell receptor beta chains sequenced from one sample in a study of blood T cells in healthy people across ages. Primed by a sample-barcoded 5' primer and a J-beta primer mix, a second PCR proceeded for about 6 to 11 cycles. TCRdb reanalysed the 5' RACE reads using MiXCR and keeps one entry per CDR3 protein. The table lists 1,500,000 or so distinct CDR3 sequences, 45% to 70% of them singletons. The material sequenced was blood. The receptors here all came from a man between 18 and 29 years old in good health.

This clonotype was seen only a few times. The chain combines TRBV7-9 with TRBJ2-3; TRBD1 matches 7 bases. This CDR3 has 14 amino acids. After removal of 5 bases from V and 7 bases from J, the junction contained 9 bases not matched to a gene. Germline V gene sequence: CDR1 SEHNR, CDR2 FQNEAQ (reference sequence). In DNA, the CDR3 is TGTGCCAGCAGCGCTAGCAGGGGGAAACATACGCAGTATTTT. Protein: CASSASRGKHTQYF.

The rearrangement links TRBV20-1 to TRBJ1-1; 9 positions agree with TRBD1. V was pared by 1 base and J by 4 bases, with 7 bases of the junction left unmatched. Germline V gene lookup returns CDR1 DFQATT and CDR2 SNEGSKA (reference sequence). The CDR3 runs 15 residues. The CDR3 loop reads CSARGDRGRSTEAFF. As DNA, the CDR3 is TGCAGTGCTAGAGGTGACAGGGGGAGGAGCACTGAAGCTTTCTTT.

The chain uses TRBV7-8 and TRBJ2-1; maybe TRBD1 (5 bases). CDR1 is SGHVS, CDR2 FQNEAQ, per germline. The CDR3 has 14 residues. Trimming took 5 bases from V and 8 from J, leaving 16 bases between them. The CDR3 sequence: CASSLSSTGYEQFF. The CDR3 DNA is TGTGCCAGCAGCCTTTCATCCACAGGCTATGAGCAGTTCTTC.

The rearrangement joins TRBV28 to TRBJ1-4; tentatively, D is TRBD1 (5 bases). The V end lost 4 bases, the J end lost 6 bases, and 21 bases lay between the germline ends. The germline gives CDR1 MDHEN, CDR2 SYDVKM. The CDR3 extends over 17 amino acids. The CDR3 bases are TGTGCCAGCAGTTCCCAGGCAGCACGGACAATGCATGAAAAACTGTTTTTT. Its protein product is CASSSQAARTMHEKLFF.

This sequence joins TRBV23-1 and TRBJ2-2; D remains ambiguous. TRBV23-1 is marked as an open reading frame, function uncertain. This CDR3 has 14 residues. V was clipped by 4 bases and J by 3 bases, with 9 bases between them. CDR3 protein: CASSLLGDTGELFF. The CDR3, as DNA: TGCGCCAGCAGTCTCTTAGGAGACACCGGGGAGCTGTTTTTT.

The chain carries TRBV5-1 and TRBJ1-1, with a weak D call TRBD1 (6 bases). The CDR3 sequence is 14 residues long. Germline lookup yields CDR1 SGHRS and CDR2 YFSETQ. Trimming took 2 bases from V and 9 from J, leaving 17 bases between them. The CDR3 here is CASSFWGEGGKAFF. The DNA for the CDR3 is TGCGCCAGCAGCTTCTGGGGGGAAGGGGGTAAAGCTTTCTTT.

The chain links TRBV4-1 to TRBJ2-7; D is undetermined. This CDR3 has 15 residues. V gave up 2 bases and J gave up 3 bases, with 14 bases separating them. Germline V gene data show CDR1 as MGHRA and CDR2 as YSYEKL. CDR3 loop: CASSQIPNSLYEQYF. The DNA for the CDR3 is TGCGCCAGCAGCCAAATCCCCAATTCACTCTACGAGCAGTACTTC.

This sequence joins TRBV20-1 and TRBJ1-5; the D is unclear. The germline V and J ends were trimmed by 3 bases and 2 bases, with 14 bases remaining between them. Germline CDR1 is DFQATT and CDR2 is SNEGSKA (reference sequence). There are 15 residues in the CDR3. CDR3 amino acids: CSASSRGTRNQPQHF. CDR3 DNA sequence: TGCAGTGCTAGTTCCCGGGGAACCCGCAATCAGCCCCAGCATTTT.